This T cell receptor beta chain came from a study of glioma-infiltrating T cells after dendritic cell vaccination. Study-level information: Autologous tumor lysate-pulsed dendritic cell vaccination was given between the early 2000s and the early 2010s. Study findings and constraints: No direct clonality-survival link was found; a diverse polyclonal response may matter.

Germline CDR1 is MNHNS and CDR2 is SASEGT. J gave up 6 bases and V 5 bases, and 4 bases lay outside the gene matches. This CDR3 has 13 residues. PBMC were collected before vaccination, two weeks after the third vaccination, and at progression. As concerns this clone: What it binds is not known.

The method was immunoSEQ multiplex PCR; TCRdb's version includes in-frame clones alone and lacks a portion of them. The repertoire holds about 82,000 clones, approximately 90% seen once, with 3.2% in the top ten. This chain joins TRBV6-1 and TRBJ2-7; 10 bases align to TRBD1. The TCR was taken from a human donor with glioblastoma. The source was blood, collected before dendritic cell vaccination. As DNA, the CDR3 is TGTGCCAGCAGTTATAGGACAGGGGGCGAGCAGTACTTC. Amino acid sequence: CASSYRTGGEQYF.